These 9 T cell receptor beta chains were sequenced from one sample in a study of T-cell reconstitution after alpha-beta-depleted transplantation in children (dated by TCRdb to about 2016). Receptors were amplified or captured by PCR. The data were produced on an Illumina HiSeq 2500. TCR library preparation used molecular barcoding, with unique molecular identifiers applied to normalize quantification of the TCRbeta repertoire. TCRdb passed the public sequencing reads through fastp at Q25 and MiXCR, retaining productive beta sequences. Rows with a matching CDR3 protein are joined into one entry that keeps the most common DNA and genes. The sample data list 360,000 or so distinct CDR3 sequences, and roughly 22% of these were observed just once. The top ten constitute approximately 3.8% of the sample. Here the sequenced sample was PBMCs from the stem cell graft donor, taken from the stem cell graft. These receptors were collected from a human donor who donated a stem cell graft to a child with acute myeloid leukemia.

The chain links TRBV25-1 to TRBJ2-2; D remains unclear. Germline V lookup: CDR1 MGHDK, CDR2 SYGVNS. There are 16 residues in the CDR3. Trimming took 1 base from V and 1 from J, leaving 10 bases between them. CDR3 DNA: TGTGCCAGCAGTGAATTGGGCGGCGAGAACACCGGGGAGCTGTTTTTT. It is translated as CASSELGGENTGELFF.

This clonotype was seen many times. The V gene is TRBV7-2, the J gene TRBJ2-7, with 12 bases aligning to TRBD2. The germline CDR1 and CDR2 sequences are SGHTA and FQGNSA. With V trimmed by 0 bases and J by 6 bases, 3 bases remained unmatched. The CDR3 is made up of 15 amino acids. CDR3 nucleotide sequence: TGTGCCAGCAGCTTAGCGAGACTAGCGGGAGTCGAGCAGTACTTC. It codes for CASSLARLAGVEQYF.

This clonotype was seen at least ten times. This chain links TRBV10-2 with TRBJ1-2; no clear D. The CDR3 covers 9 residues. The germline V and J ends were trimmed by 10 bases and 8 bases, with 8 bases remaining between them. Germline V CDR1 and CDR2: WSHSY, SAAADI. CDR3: CATGRGYTF. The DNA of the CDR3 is TGCGCCACCGGTAGAGGCTACACCTTC.

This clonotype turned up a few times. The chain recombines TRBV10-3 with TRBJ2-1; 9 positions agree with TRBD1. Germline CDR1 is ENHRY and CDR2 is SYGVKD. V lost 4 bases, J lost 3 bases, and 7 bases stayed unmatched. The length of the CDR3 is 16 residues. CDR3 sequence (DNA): TGTGCCATCAGTGGAAGTACAGGGGGCAACTACAATGAGCAGTTCTTC. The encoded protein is CAISGSTGGNYNEQFF.

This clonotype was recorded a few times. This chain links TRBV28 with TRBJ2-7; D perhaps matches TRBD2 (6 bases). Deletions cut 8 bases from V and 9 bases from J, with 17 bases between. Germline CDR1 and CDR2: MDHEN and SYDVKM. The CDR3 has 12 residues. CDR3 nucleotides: TGTGCCAGCGGGGACCCGGGGGTGGGGCAGTACTTC. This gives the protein CASGDPGVGQYF.

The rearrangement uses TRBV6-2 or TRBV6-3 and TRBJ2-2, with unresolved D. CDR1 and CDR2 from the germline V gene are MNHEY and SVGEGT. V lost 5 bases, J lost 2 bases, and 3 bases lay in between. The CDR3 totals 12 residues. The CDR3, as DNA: TGTGCCAGCAGTCACAACACCGGGGAGCTGTTTTTT. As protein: CASSHNTGELFF.

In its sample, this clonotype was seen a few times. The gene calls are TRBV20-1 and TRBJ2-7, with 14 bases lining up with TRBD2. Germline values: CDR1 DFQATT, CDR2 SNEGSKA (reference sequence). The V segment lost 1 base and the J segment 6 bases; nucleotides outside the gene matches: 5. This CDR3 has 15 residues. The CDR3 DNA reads TGCAGTGCTAGAGTACCGGGACTAGCGGGAGTCGAGCAGTACTTC. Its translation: CSARVPGLAGVEQYF.

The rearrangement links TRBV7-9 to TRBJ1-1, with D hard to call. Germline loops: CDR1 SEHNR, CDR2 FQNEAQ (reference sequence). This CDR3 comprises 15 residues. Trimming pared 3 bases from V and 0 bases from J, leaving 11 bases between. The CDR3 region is CASSLLEDLNTEAFF. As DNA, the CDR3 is TGTGCCAGCAGCTTGCTGGAGGACCTGAACACTGAAGCTTTCTTT.

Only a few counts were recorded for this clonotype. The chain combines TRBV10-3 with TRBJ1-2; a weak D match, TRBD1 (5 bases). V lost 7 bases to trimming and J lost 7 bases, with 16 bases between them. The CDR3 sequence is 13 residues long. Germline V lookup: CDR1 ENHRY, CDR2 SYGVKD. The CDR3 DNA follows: TGTGCCATCAATCCGGGACCCTCCTCTGGCTACACCTTC. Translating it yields CAINPGPSSGYTF.